The T cell receptor (beta chain) under discussion was sequenced for a study of OX40 agonist ivuxolimab in advanced cancers. The CDR3 covers 12 residues. CDR1 and CDR2 (germline): KGHSH, LQKENI. The V end was cut by 6 bases, the J end by 7 bases, with 10 bases between. Profiling relied on immunoSEQ multiplex PCR, and the TCRdb table lists in-frame clones only, not all of them. The sample includes around 60,000 clones, about 89% of them seen just once. Patients who had autoimmune disease history or got systemic immunosuppression were left out. This receptor was obtained from an adult with an advanced solid tumor such as melanoma, head and neck, liver or kidney cancer. The input for sequencing was CD4+ or CD8+ T cells sorted from blood, taken in a trial of the OX40 agonist ivuxolimab. The rearrangement links TRBV18 to TRBJ2-1; D perhaps matches TRBD2 (5 bases). The CDR3 nucleotides are TGTGCCAGCTCGGAACTAGAAAATGAGCAGTTCTTC. Residues: CASSELENEQFF.